The entry below describes one TCR beta chain. V lost 7 bases to trimming and J lost 4 bases; unmatched junction nucleotides: 4. Per germline, CDR1 MDHEN and CDR2 SYDVKM. The CDR3 runs to 14 residues. The data stem from a study of T cell changes during pregnancy in multiple sclerosis. TCRdb's table, derived via immunoSEQ multiplex PCR, lists solely in-frame clones and lacks some. Here the sample spans roughly 110,000 clones, 85% to 95% being singletons. The receptor was isolated from a female donor with multiple sclerosis, enrolled in a pregnancy study. This chain links TRBV28 with TRBJ2-2; TRBD2 matches at 9 bases. The material sequenced was peripheral blood, taken after pregnancy. CDR3 DNA sequence: TGTGCCAGCATTGCGGGAGGGCTCACCGGGGAGCTGTTTTTT. This gives the protein CASIAGGLTGELFF.